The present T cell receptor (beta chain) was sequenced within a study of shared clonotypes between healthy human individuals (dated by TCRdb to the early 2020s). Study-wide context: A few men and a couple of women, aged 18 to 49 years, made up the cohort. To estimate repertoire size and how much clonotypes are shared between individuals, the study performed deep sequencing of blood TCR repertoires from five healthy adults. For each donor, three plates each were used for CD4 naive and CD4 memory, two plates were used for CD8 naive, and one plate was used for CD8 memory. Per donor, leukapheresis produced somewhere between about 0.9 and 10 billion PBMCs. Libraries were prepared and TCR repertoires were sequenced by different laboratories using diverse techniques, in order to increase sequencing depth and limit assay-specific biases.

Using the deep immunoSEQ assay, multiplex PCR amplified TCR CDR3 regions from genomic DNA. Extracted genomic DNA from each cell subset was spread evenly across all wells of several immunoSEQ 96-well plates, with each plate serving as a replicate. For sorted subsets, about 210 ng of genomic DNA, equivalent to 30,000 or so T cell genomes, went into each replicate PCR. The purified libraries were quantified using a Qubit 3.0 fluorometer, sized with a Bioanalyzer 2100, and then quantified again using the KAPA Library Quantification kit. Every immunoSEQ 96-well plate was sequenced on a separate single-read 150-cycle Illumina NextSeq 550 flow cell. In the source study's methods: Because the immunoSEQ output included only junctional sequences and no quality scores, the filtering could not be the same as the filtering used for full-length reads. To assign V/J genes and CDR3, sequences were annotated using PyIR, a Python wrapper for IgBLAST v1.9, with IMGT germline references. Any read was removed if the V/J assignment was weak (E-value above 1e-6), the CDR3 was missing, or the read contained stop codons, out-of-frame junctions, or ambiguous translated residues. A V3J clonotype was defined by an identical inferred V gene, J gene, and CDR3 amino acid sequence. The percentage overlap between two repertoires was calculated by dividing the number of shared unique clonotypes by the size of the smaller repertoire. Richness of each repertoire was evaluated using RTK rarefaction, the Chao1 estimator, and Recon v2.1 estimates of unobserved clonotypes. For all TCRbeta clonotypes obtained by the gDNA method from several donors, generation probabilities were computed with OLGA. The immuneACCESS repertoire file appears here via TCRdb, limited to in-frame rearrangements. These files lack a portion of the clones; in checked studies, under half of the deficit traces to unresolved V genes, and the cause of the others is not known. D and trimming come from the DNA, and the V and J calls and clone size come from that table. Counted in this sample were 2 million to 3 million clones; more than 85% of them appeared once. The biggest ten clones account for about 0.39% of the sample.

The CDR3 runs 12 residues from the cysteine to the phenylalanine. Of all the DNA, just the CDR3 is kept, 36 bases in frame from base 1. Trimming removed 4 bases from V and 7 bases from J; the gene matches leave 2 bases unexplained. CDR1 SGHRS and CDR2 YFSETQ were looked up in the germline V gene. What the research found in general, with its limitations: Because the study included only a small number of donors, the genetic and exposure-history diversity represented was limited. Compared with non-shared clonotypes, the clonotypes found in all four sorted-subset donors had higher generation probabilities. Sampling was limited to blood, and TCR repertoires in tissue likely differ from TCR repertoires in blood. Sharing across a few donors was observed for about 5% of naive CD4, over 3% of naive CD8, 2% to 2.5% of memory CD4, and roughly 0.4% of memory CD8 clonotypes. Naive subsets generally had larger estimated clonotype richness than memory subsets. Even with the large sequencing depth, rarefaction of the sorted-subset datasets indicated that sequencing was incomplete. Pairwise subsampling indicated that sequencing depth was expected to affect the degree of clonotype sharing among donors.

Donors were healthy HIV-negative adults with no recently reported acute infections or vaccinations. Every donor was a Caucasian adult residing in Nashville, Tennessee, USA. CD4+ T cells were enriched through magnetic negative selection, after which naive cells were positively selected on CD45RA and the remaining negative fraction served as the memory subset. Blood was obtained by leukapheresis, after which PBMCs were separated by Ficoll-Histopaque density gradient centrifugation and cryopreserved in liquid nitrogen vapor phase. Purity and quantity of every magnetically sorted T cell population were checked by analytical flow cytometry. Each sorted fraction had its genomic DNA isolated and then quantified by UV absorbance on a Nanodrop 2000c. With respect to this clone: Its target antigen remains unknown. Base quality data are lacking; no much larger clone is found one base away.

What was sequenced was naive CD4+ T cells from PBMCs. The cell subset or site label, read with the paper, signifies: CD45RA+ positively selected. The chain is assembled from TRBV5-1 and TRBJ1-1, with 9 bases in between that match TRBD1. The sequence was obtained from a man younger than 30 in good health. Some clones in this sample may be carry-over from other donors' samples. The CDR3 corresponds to CASSLDRGEAFF. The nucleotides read TGCGCCAGCAGCCTGGACAGGGGTGAAGCTTTCTTT. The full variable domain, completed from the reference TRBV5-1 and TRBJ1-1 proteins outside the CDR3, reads KAGVTQTPRYLIKTRGQQVTLSCSPISGHRSVSWYQQTPGQGLQFLFEYFSETQRNKGNFPGRFSGRQFSNSRSEMNVSTLELGDSALYLCASSLDRGEAFFGQGTRLTVV.